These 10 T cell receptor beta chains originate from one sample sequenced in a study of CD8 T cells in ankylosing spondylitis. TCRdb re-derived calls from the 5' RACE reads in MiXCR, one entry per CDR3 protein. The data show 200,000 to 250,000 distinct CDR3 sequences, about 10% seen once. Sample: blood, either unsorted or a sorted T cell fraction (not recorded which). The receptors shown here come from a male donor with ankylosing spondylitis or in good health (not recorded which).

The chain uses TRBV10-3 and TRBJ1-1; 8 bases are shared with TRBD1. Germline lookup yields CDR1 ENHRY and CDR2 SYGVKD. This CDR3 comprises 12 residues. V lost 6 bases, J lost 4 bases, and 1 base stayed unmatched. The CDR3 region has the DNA TGTGCCATCAGAACAGGGGGCACTGAAGCTTTCTTT. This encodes CAIRTGGTEAFF.

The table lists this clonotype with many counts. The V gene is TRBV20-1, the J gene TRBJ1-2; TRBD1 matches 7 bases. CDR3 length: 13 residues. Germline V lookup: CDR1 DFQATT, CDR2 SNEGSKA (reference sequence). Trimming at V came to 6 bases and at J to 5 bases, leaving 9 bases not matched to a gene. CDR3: CSAPAGQLYGYTF. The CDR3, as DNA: TGCAGTGCCCCCGCGGGACAGTTATATGGCTACACCTTC.

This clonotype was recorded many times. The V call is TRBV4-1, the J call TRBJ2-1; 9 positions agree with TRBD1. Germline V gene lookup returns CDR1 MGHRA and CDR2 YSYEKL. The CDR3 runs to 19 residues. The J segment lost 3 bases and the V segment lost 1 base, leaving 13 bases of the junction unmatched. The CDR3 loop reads CASSQGAGQGGIIYNEQFF. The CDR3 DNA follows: TGCGCCAGCAGCCAAGGGGCGGGACAGGGTGGAATTATCTACAATGAGCAGTTCTTC.

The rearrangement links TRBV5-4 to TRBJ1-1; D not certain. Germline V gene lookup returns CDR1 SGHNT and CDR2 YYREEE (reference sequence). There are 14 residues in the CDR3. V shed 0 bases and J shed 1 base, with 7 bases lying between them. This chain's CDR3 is CASSLEPGNTEAFF. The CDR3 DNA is TGTGCCAGCAGCTTGGAACCCGGGAACACTGAAGCTTTCTTT.

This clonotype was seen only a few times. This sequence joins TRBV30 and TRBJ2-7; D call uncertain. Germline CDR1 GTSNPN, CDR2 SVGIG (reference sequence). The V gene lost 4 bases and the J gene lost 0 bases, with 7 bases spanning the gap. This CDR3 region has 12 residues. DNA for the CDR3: TGTGCCTGGATTGGCAGCTCCTACGAGCAGTACTTC. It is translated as CAWIGSSYEQYF.

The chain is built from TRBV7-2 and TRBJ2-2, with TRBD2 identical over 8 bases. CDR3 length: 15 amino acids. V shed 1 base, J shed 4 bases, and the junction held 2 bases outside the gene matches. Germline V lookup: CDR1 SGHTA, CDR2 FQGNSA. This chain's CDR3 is CASSLGGLATGELFF. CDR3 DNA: TGTGCCAGCAGCTTAGGAGGACTAGCCACCGGGGAGCTGTTTTTT.

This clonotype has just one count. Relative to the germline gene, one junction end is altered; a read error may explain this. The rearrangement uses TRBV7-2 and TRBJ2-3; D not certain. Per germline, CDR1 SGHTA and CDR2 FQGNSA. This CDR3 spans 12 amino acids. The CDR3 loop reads CVSSPYTDTQYF. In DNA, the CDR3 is TGTGTCAGCAGCCCGTACACAGATACGCAGTATTTT.

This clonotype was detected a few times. The DNA of the CDR3 is TGTGCCATCAGTGAAGGAACGGTTCCTGAAGCTTTCTTT. Its protein product is CAISEGTVPEAFF. V and J are TRBV10-3 and TRBJ1-1; no firm D call. The CDR3 contains 13 residues. The germline gives CDR1 ENHRY, CDR2 SYGVKD. V was pared by 3 bases and J by 6 bases, with 11 bases between.

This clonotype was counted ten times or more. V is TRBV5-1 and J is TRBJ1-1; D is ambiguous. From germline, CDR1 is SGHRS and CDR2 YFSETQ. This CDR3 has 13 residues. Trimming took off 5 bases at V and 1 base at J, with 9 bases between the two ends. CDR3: CASRGGENTEAFF. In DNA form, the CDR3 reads TGCGCCAGCAGGGGCGGGGAGAACACTGAAGCTTTCTTT.

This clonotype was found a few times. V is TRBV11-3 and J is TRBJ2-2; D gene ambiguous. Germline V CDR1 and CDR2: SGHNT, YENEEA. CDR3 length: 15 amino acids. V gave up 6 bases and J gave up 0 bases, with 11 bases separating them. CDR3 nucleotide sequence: TGTGCCAGCAGTCCCTCCCAAACGAACACCGGGGAGCTGTTTTTT. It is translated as CASSPSQTNTGELFF.